What follows are 22 T cell receptor beta chains derived from one specimen sequenced in a study of control samples from healthy donors and cancer patients. Assay: immunoSEQ multiplex PCR; the TCRdb copy retains only in-frame clones and omits some. The table shows 150,000 or so clones, with about 90% occurring only once. The specimen was blood. Receptors originate from a woman in her twenties or thirties in good health.

The CDR3 DNA reads TGTGCCAGTAGTGCCGACCGGGACAGCACTGAAGCTTTCTTT. It yields the protein CASSADRDSTEAFF. This chain uses TRBV19 with TRBJ1-1; TRBD1 aligns across 7 bases. The CDR3 is 14 residues long. With V trimmed by 5 bases and J by 4 bases, 7 bases remained unmatched. Germline V lookup: CDR1 LNHDA, CDR2 SQIVND (reference sequence). The full variable domain, completed using reference TRBV19 and TRBJ1-1, is DGGITQSPKYLFRKEGQNVTLSCEQNLNHDAMYWYRQDPGQGLRLIYYSQIVNDFQKGDIAEGYSVSREKKESFPLTVTSAQKNPTAFYLCASSADRDSTEAFFGQGTRLTVV.

CDR3 DNA: TGTGCCAGCAGTTTAGGGTCCCAAACCGGGGAGCTGTTTTTT. Translated: CASSLGSQTGELFF. This chain connects TRBV27 to TRBJ2-2; D call uncertain. The CDR3 runs 14 residues. Germline values: CDR1 MNHEY, CDR2 SMNVEV (reference sequence). V lost 2 bases and J 5 bases, leaving 9 bases between the germline ends.

The chain couples TRBV6-5 to TRBJ2-1; TRBD2 is a possible D gene (6 bases). CDR1 MNHEY and CDR2 SVGAGI come from the germline V gene. This CDR3 is built from 15 residues. V was cut by 2 bases and J by 1 base, with 9 bases left in between. This CDR3 reads CASSYGGSSYNEQFF. DNA for the CDR3: TGTGCCAGCAGTTACGGGGGGAGTTCCTACAATGAGCAGTTCTTC.

V and J are TRBV4-1 and TRBJ2-1; D remains unclear. V was shortened by 3 bases and J by 0 bases, with 15 bases between the two germline ends. The germline V gene has CDR1 MGHRA and CDR2 YSYEKL. The CDR3 loop spans 17 amino acids. As DNA, the CDR3 is TGCGCCAGCAGCCAGTCCCCCCACAGTAGCTCCTACAATGAGCAGTTCTTC. Protein: CASSQSPHSSSYNEQFF.

The V gene is TRBV9, the J gene TRBJ2-3; TRBD2 is a possible D gene (7 bases). V was cut by 0 bases and J by 0 bases, with 11 bases left in between. The CDR3 loop spans 16 amino acids. The germline V gene has CDR1 SGDLS and CDR2 YYNGEE. The CDR3 protein is CASSVVGGLSTDTQYF. CDR3 nucleotides: TGTGCCAGCAGCGTAGTCGGGGGGCTCAGCACAGATACGCAGTATTTT.

The chain combines TRBV2 with TRBJ1-5; tentative D call: TRBD1 (6 bases). This CDR3 is built from 14 residues. Germline loops: CDR1 SNHLY, CDR2 FYNNEI. Deletions cut 5 bases from V and 3 bases from J, with 11 bases between. Here the CDR3 DNA reads TGTGCCAGCAGTTGGACAGACGCCAATCAGCCCCAGCATTTT. Protein product: CASSWTDANQPQHF.

The chain uses TRBV3-1 (or the pseudogene TRBV3-2) and TRBJ2-3; no clear D gene. The CDR3 totals 15 residues. Germline V gene data show CDR1 as LGHDT and CDR2 as YNNKEL (reference sequence). V was pared by 4 bases and J by 2 bases, with 13 bases between. The CDR3 reads CASSPTGHPTDTQYF. The CDR3 DNA reads as TGTGCCAGCAGCCCCACCGGCCACCCCACAGATACGCAGTATTTT.

This clone has only one observation. The CDR3 DNA sequence: TGTGCCAGCAGTGGACCCCAAATGACAGCAAACTATGGCTACACCTTC. Encoded protein: CASSGPQMTANYGYTF. V usage is TRBV6-1 and J usage is TRBJ1-2; D possibly corresponds to TRBD1 (5 bases). Germline V gene sequence: CDR1 MNHNS, CDR2 SASEGT. V lost 4 bases, J lost 2 bases, and 17 bases lay in between. CDR3 length: 16 amino acids.

This clone was detected once. The chain is built from TRBV27 and TRBJ1-5; the D gene is possibly TRBD1 (5 bases). Looked up from germline, CDR1 is MNHEY and CDR2 is SMNVEV (reference sequence). V was pared by 0 bases and J by 4 bases, with 10 bases between. The CDR3 contains 15 residues. CDR3 sequence reads: CASSLSRRDNQPQHF. The CDR3 DNA sequence: TGTGCCAGCAGTTTATCGCGCAGGGATAATCAGCCCCAGCATTTT.

This clone was seen a single time. The chain carries TRBV3-1 (or the pseudogene TRBV3-2) and TRBJ2-1, with D maybe TRBD1 (5 bases). This CDR3 is 14 amino acids long. Trimming shortened V by 3 bases and J by 9 bases, and 15 bases separated the two germline ends. Germline V gene sequence: CDR1 LGHDT, CDR2 YNNKEL (reference sequence). The CDR3 reads CASSQIRVTGEQFF. The DNA for the CDR3 is TGTGCCAGCAGCCAGATCCGGGTAACAGGTGAGCAGTTCTTC.

This rearrangement joins TRBV5-6 to TRBJ2-7, with unresolved D. Germline loops: CDR1 SGHDT, CDR2 YYEEEE. The CDR3 has 15 residues. V was cut by 2 bases and J by 1 base, with 13 bases left in between. As DNA, the CDR3 is TGTGCCAGCAGCTTTGGTCAGGCCCCTTCCTACGAGCAGTACTTC. This sequence encodes CASSFGQAPSYEQYF.

The sample holds one count of this clone. The rearrangement links TRBV2 to TRBJ2-5; D gene unclear. The CDR3 covers 14 residues. CDR1 and CDR2 (germline): SNHLY, FYNNEI. Trimming took 7 bases from V and 5 from J, leaving 17 bases between them. Here the CDR3 DNA reads TGTGCCAGCACCGCCAGTAGGGTTGGGGAGACCCAGTACTTC. As protein: CASTASRVGETQYF.

The chain is built from TRBV10-3 and TRBJ1-2, with a tentative D call TRBD1 (5 bases). The V and J ends lost 0 bases and 8 bases respectively, with 16 bases between them. Germline V gives CDR1 ENHRY, CDR2 SYGVKD. This CDR3 has 15 residues. The CDR3 DNA is TGTGCCATCAGTGAGTCCCTCTCCGGAGGGGAAGGCTACACCTTC. The encoded protein is CAISESLSGGEGYTF.

This rearrangement joins TRBV6-4 to TRBJ2-7; tentatively, D is TRBD1 or TRBD2 (5 bases each). CDR1 and CDR2 (germline): MRHNA, SNTAGT. CDR3 length: 15 amino acids. Trimming took off 7 bases at V and 2 bases at J, with 18 bases between the two ends. CDR3 residues: CASTLISWGTYEQYV. The CDR3 DNA is TGTGCCAGCACGCTGATCTCGTGGGGGACCTACGAGCAGTACGTC.

The chain couples TRBV5-1 to TRBJ2-1, with D possibly being TRBD2 (6 bases). Deletions cut 3 bases from V and 4 bases from J, with 11 bases between. Looked up from germline, CDR1 is SGHRS and CDR2 is YFSETQ. The CDR3 contains 14 residues. The CDR3 loop reads CASSWRGAYNEQFF. In DNA form, the CDR3 reads TGCGCCAGCAGCTGGAGGGGAGCATACAATGAGCAGTTCTTC.

V gene TRBV19 combines with J gene TRBJ1-1, with D hard to call. This CDR3 contains 13 residues. Germline loops: CDR1 LNHDA, CDR2 SQIVND (reference sequence). V was cut by 3 bases and J by 1 base, with 6 bases left in between. The CDR3 sequence: CASSISENTEAFF. The CDR3 DNA sequence: TGTGCCAGTAGTATTTCAGAGAACACTGAAGCTTTCTTT.

The genes are TRBV19 and TRBJ1-5; no firm D call. The CDR3 is 15 amino acids. The germline gives CDR1 LNHDA, CDR2 SQIVND (reference sequence). Trimming left V 2 bases short and J 5 bases short, with 13 bases between. CDR3 in amino acids: CASSIIRGGDQPQHF. The CDR3 coding sequence is TGTGCCAGTAGTATAATCCGGGGTGGAGATCAGCCCCAGCATTTT.

This chain's CDR3 is CATGLAGSGEQYF. CDR3 bases: TGTGCCACCGGGCTAGCGGGATCGGGGGAGCAGTACTTC. The rearrangement joins TRBV15 to TRBJ2-7; 9 nucleotides line up with TRBD2. Germline V gives CDR1 LNHNV, CDR2 YYDKDF (reference sequence). The CDR3 extends over 13 amino acids. V dropped 8 bases and J dropped 7; count of bases not matched to a gene: 9.

This clone was detected only once. V gene TRBV4-1 combines with J gene TRBJ2-3; 8 bases line up with TRBD2. V shed 4 bases and J 5 bases; nucleotides not matched to a gene: 5. This CDR3 contains 14 residues. Germline assignment: CDR1 MGHRA and CDR2 YSYEKL. CDR3 region: CASSLGTRLDTQYF. As DNA, the CDR3 is TGCGCCAGCAGCCTTGGGACTAGGTTAGATACGCAGTATTTT.

This clone has just one count. This chain uses TRBV28 with TRBJ2-5; the match to TRBD2 covers 9 bases. The CDR3 sequence is 15 residues long. Trimming at V came to 3 bases and at J to 2 bases, leaving 4 bases not matched to a gene. Germline V gives CDR1 MDHEN, CDR2 SYDVKM. The CDR3 sequence: CASSLISGSQETQYF. CDR3 DNA: TGTGCCAGCAGTTTGATTAGCGGGAGTCAAGAGACCCAGTACTTC.

This clone is a singleton in its sample. J is TRBJ2-1 and V is TRBV25-1, with 7 positions matching TRBD1. The CDR3 consists of 17 residues. From germline, CDR1 is MGHDK and CDR2 SYGVNS. The J segment lost 0 bases and the V segment lost 8 bases, leaving 13 bases of the junction unmatched. Here the CDR3 DNA reads TGTGCCAGCCAAGGAATGACAGGGAAAAGCTCCTACAATGAGCAGTTCTTC. Translated, it gives CASQGMTGKSSYNEQFF.

The V call is TRBV5-4, the J call TRBJ2-1; D possibly corresponds to TRBD2 (5 bases). Germline V CDR1 and CDR2: SGHNT, YYREEE (reference sequence). Trimming stripped 4 bases from V and 5 bases from J, with 22 bases between. The CDR3 is 17 amino acids. The DNA for the CDR3 is TGTGCCAGCAGCCCGCCCGGTCCGGGGAGAAGAAACAATGAGCAGTTCTTC. Residues: CASSPPGPGRRNNEQFF.